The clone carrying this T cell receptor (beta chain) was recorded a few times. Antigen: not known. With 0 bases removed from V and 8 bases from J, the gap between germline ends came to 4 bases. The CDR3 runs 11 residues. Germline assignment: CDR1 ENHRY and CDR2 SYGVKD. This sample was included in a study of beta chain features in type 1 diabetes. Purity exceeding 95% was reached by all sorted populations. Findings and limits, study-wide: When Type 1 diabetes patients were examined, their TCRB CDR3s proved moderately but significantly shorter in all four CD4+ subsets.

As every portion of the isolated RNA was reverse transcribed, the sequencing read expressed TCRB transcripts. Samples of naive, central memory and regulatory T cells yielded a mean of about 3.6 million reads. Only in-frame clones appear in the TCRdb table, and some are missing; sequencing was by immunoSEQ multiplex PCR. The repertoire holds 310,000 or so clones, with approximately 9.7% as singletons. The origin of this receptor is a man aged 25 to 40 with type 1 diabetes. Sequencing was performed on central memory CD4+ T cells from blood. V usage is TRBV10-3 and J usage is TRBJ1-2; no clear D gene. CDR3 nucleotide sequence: TGTGCCATCAGTGAGTCGACAGGCTACACCTTC. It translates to CAISESTGYTF.